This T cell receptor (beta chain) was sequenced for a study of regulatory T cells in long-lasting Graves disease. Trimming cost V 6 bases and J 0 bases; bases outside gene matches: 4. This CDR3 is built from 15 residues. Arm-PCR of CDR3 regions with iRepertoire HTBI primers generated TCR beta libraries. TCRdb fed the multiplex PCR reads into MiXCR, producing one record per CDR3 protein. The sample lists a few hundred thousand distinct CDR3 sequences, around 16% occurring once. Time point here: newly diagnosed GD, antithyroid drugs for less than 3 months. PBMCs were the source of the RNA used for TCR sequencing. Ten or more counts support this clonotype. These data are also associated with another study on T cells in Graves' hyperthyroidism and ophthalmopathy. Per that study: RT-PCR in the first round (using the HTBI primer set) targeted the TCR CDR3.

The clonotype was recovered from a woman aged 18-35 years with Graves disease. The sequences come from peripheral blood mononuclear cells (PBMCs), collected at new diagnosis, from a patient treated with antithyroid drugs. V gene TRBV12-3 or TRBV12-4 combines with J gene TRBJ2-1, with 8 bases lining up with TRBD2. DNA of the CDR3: TGTGCCAGCAGCCTAGCGGGCCCCTCCTACAATGAGCAGTTCTTC. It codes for CASSLAGPSYNEQFF.